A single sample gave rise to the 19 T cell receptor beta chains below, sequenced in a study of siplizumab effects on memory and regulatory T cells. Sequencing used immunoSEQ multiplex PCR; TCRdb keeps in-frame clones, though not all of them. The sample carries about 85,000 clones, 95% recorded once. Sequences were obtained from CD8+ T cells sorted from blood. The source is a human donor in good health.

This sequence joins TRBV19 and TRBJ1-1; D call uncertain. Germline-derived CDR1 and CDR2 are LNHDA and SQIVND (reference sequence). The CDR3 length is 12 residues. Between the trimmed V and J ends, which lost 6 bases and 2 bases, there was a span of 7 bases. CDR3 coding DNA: TGTGCCAGTAGGTTGGGAAACACTGAAGCTTTCTTT. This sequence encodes CASRLGNTEAFF. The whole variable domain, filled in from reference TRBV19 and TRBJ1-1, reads DGGITQSPKYLFRKEGQNVTLSCEQNLNHDAMYWYRQDPGQGLRLIYYSQIVNDFQKGDIAEGYSVSREKKESFPLTVTSAQKNPTAFYLCASRLGNTEAFFGQGTRLTVV.

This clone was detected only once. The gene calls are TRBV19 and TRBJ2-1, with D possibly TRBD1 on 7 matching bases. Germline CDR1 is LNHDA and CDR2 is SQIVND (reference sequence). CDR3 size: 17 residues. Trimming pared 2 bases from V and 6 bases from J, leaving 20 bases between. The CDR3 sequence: CASSILVAGGGGNEQFF. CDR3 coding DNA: TGTGCCAGTAGTATATTGGTGGCAGGGGGAGGAGGCAATGAGCAGTTCTTC.

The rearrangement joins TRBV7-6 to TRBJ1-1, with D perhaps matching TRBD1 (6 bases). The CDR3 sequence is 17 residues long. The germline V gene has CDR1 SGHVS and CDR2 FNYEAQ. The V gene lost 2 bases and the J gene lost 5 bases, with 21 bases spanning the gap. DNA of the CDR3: TGTGCCAGCAGCTTAAGGGGAGGGTCAGGGGTTCGGACTGAAGCTTTCTTT. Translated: CASSLRGGSGVRTEAFF. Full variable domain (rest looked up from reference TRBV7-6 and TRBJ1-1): GAGVSQSPRYKVTKRGQDVALRCDPISGHVSLYWYRQALGQGPEFLTYFNYEAQQDKSGLPNDRFSAERPEGSISTLTIQRTEQRDSAMYRCASSLRGGSGVRTEAFFGQGTRLTVV.

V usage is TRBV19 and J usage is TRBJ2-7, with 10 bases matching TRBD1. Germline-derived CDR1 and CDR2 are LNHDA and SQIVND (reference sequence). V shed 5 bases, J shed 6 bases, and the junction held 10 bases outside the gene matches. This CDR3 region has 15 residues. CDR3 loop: CASSPGQGEAFEQYF. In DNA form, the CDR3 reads TGTGCCAGTAGTCCCGGACAGGGGGAGGCTTTCGAGCAGTACTTC.

In nucleotides, the CDR3 is TGTGCCAGCCCCGGGGGGAAGGCTGAAGCTTTCTTT. It translates to CASPGGKAEAFF. This rearrangement joins TRBV5-8 to TRBJ1-1; weak D call: TRBD1 (5 bases). Looked up from germline, CDR1 is SGHTS and CDR2 is YDEGEE. The CDR3 is 12 amino acids. V was clipped by 7 bases and J by 6 bases, with 13 bases between them.

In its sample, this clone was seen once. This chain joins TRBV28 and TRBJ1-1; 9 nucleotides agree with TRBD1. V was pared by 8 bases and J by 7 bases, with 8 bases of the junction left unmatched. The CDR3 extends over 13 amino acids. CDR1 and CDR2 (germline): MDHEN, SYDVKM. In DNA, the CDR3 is TGTGCCAGCCTGGACAGGGGAGAAGTTGAAGCTTTCTTT. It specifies CASLDRGEVEAFF. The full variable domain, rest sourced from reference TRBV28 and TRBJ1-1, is DVKVTQSSRYLVKRTGEKVFLECVQDMDHENMFWYRQDPGLGLRLIYFSYDVKMKEKGDIPEGYSVSREKKERFSLILESASTNQTSMYLCASLDRGEVEAFFGQGTRLTVV.

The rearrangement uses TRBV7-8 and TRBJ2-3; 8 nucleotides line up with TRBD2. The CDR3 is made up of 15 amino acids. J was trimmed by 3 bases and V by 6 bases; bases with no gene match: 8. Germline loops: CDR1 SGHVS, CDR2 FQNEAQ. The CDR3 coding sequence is TGTGCCAGCAGAGACAGCGGGAGTTGGACAGATACGCAGTATTTT. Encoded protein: CASRDSGSWTDTQYF.

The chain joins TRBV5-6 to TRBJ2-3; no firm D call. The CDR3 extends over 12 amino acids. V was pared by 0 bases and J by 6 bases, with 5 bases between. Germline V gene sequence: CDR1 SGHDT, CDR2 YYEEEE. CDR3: CASSLASDTQYF. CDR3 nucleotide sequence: TGTGCCAGCAGCTTGGCGTCCGATACGCAGTATTTT.

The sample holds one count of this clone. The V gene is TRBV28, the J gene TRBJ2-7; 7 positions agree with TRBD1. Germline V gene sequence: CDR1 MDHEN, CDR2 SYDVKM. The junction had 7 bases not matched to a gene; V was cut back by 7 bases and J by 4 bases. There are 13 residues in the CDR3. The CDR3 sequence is CASTVDRSYEQYF. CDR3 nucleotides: TGTGCCAGCACCGTGGACAGGTCTTACGAGCAGTACTTC.

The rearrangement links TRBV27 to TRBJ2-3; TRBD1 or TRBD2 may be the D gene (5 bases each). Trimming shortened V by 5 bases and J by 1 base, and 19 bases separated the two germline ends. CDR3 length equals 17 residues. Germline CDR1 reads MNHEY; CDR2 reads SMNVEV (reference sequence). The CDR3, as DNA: TGTGCCAGCAGTCCCTCCAGGGAAACCGGGGGCACAGATACGCAGTATTTT. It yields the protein CASSPSRETGGTDTQYF.

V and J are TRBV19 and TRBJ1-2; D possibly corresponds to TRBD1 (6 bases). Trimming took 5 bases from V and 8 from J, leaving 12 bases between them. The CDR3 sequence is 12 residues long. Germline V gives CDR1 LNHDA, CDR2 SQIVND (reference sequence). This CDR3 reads CASSGTGYGYTF. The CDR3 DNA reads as TGTGCCAGTAGTGGTACAGGGTACGGCTACACCTTC.

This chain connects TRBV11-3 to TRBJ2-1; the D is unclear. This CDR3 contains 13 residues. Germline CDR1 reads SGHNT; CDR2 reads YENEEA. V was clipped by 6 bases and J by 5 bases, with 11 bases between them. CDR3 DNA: TGTGCCAGCAGTTTCACCCGGGACAATGAGCAGTTCTTC. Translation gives CASSFTRDNEQFF.

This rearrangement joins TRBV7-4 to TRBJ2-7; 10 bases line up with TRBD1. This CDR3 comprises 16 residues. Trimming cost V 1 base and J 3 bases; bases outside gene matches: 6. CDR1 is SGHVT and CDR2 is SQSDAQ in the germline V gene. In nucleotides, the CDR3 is TGTGCCAGCAGCTTAGGAAAGGACAGGGGGATCTACGAGCAGTACTTC. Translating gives CASSLGKDRGIYEQYF.

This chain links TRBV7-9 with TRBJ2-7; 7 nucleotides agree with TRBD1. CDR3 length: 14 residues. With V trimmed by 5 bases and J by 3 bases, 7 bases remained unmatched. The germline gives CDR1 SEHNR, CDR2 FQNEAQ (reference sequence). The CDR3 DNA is TGTGCCAGCAGCCGACCGGGACAGCACTACGAGCAGTACTTC. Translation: CASSRPGQHYEQYF.

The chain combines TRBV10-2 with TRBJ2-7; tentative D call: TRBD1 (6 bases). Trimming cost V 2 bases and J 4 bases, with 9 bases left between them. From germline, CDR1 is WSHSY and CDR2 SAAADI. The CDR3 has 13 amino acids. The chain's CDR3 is CASSERTVYEQYF. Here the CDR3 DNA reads TGCGCCAGCAGTGAGCGGACAGTTTACGAGCAGTACTTC.

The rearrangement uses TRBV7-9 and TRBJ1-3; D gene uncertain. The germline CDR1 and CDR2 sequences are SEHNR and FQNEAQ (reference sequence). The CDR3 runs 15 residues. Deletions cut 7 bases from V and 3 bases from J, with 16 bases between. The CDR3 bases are TGTGCCAGCACCGCCCCGACGGACCTTGGAAACACCATATATTTT. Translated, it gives CASTAPTDLGNTIYF. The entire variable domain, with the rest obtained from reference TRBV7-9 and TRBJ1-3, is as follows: DTGVSQNPRHKITKRGQNVTFRCDPISEHNRLYWYRQTLGQGPEFLTYFQNEAQLEKSRLLSDRFSAERPKGSFSTLEIQRTEQGDSAMYLCASTAPTDLGNTIYFGEGSWLTVV.

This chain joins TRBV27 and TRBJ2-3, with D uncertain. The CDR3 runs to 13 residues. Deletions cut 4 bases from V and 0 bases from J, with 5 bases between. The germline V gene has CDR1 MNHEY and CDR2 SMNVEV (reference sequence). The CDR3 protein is CASSYQSTDTQYF. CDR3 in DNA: TGTGCCAGCAGTTACCAGAGCACAGATACGCAGTATTTT.

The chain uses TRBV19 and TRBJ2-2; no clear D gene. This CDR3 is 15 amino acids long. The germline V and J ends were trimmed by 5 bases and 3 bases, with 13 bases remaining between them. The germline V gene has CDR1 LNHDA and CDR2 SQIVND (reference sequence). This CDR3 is CASSPRLSYTGELFF. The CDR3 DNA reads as TGTGCCAGTAGTCCCCGACTTAGTTACACCGGGGAGCTGTTTTTT.

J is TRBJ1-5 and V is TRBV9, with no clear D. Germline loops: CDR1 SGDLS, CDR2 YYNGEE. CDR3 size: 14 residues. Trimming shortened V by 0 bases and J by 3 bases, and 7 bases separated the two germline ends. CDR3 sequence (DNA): TGTGCCAGCAGCGTAGGGGCCACCAATCAGCCCCAGCATTTT. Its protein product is CASSVGATNQPQHF. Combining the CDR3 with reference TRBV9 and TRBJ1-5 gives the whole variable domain DSGVTQTPKHLITATGQRVTLRCSPRSGDLSVYWYQQSLDQGLQFLIQYYNGEERAKGNILERFSAQQFPDLHSELNLSSLELGDSALYFCASSVGATNQPQHFGDGTRLSIL.